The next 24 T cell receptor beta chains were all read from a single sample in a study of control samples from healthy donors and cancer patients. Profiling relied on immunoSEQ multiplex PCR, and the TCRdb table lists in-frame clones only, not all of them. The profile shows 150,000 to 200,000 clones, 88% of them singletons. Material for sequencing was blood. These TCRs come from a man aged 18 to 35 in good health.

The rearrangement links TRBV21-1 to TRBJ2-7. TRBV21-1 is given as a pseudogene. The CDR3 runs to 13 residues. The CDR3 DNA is TGTGCCAGCAGCAAGGTCACGGGCGACGAGCAGTACTTC. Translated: CASSKVTGDEQYF.

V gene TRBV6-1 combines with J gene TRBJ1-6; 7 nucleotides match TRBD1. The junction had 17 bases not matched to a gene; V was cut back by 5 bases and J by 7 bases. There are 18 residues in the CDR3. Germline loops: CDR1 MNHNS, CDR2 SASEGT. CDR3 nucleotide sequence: TGTGCCAGCAGTAAAGAACCACAGGGGCCGGATGGGAATTCACCCCTCCACTTT. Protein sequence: CASSKEPQGPDGNSPLHF.

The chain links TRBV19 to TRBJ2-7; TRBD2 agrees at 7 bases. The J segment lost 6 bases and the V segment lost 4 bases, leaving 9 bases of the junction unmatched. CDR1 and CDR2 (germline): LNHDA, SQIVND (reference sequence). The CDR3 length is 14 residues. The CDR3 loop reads CASSTASGPGEQYF. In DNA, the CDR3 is TGTGCCAGTAGTACGGCTAGCGGCCCGGGCGAGCAGTACTTC.

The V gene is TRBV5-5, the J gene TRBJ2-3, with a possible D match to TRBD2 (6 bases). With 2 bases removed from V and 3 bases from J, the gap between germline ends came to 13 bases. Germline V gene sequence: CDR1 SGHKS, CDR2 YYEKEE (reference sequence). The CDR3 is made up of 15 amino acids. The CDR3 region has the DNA TGTGCCAGCAGCTTACTCAGGGAGGTGACAGATACGCAGTATTTT. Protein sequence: CASSLLREVTDTQYF.

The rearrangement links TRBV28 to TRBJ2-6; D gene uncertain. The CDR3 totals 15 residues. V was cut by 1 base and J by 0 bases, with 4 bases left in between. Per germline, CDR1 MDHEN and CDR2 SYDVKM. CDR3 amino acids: CASSLSGSGANVLTF. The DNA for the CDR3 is TGTGCCAGCAGTTTATCAGGCTCTGGGGCCAACGTCCTGACTTTC.

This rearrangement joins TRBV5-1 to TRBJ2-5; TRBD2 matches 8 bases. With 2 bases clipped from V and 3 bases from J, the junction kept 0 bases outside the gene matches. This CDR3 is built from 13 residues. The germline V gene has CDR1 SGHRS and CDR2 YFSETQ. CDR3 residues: CASSFGREETQYF. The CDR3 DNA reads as TGCGCCAGCAGCTTCGGGAGGGAAGAGACCCAGTACTTC.

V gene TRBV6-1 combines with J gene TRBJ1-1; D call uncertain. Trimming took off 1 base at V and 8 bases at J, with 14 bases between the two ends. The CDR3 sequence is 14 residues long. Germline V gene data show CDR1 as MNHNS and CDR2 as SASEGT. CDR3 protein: CASSEVLRRPEAFF. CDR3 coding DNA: TGTGCCAGCAGTGAAGTGTTACGACGACCGGAAGCTTTCTTT.

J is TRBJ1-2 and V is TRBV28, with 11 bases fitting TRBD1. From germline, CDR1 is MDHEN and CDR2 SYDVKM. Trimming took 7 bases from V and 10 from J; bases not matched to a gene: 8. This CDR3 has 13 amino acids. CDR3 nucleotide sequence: TGTGCCAGCACCCCCGGACAGGGGGCATCCTACACCTTC. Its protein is CASTPGQGASYTF.

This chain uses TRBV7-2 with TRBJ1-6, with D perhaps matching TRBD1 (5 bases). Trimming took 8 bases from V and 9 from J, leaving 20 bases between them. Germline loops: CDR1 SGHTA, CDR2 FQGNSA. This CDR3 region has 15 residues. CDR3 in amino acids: CASRLGDYSSSPLHF. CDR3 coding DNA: TGTGCCAGCCGGCTCGGGGACTATAGCAGTTCACCCCTCCACTTT.

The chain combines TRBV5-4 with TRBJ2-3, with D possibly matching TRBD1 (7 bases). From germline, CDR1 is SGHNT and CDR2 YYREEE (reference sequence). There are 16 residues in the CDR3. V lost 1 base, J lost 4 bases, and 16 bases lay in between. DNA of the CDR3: TGTGCCAGCAGCTTGCTCGAGACAGGGAGGCCAGATACGCAGTATTTT. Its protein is CASSLLETGRPDTQYF.

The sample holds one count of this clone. This CDR3 is CASRGTATHTQYF. As DNA, the CDR3 is TGTGCCAGTAGAGGGACTGCCACCCATACGCAGTATTTT. V and J are TRBV19 and TRBJ2-3, with D perhaps TRBD2 (6 bases). This CDR3 contains 13 residues. Trimming cost V 6 bases and J 7 bases, with 14 bases left between them. Germline values: CDR1 LNHDA, CDR2 SQIVND (reference sequence).

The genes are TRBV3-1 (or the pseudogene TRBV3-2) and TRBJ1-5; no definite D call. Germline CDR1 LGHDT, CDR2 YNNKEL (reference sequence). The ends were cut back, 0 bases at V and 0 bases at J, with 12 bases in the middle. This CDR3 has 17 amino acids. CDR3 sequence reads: CASSQEIPGISNQPQHF. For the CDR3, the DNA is TGTGCCAGCAGCCAAGAGATCCCGGGAATTAGCAATCAGCCCCAGCATTTT.

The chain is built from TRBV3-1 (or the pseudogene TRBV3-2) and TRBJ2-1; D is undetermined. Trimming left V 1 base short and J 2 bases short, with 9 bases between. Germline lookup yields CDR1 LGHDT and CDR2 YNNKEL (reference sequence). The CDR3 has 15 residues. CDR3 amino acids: CASSQGPSTYNEQFF. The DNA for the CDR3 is TGTGCCAGCAGCCAAGGGCCCTCAACCTACAATGAGCAGTTCTTC.

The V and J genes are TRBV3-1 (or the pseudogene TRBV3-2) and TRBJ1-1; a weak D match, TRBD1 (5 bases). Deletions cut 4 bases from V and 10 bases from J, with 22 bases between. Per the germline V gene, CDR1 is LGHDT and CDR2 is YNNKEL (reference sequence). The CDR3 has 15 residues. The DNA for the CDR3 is TGTGCCAGCAGCCCCTCGACCGGGGCCCGCGTTGGAGCTTTCTTT. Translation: CASSPSTGARVGAFF.

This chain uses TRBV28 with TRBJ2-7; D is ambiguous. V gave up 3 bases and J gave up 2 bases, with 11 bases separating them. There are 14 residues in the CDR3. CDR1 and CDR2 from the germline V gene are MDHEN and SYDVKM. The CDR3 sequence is CASSFHSSTYEQYF. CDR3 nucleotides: TGTGCCAGCAGTTTTCACAGTTCAACCTACGAGCAGTACTTC.

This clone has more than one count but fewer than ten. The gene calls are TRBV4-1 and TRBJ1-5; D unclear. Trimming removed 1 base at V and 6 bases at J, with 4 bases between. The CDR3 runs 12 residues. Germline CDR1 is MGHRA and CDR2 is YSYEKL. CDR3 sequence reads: CASSQGGQPQHF. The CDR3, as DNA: TGCGCCAGCAGCCAAGGAGGTCAGCCCCAGCATTTT.

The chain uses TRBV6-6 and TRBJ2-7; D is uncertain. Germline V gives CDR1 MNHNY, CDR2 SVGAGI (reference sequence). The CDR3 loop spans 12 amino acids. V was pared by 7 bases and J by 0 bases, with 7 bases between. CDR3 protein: CASNRNSYEQYF. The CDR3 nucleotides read TGTGCCAGCAACCGGAACTCCTACGAGCAGTACTTC.

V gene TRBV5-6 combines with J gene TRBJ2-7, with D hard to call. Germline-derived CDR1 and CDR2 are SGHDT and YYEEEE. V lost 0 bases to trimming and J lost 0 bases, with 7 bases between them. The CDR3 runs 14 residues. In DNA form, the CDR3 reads TGTGCCAGCAGCTTGGAATATGGCTCCTACGAGCAGTACTTC. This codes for CASSLEYGSYEQYF.

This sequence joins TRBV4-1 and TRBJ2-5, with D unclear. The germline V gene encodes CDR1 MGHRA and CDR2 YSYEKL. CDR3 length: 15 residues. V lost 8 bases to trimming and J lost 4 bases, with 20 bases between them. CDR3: CASVRVSRLSETQYF. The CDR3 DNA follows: TGCGCCAGCGTACGTGTTAGCCGGCTCTCAGAGACCCAGTACTTC.

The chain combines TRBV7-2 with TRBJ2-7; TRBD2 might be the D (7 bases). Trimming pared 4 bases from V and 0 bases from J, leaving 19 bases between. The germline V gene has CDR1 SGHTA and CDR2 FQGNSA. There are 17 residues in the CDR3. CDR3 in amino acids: CASSSSLGGGHSYEQYF. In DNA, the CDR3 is TGTGCCAGCAGCTCCTCCCTGGGCGGGGGCCACTCCTACGAGCAGTACTTC.

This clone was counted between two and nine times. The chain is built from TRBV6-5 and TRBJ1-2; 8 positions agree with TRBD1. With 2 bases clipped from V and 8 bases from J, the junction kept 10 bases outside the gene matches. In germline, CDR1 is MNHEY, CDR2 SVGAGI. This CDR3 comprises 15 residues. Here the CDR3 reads CASSYPPDRGGGYTF. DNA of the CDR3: TGTGCCAGCAGTTACCCACCAGACAGGGGAGGCGGCTACACCTTC.

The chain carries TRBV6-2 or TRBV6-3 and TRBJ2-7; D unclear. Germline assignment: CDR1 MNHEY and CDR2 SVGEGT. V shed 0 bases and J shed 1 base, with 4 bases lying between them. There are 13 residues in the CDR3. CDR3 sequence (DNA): TGTGCCAGCAGTTACTCGGGGTCCTACGAGCAGTACTTC. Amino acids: CASSYSGSYEQYF.

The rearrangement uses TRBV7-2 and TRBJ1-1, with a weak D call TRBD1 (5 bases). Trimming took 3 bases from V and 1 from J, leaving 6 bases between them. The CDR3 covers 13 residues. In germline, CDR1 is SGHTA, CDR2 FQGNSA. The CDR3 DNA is TGTGCCAGCAGCTTGGGGGAGAACACTGAAGCTTTCTTT. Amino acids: CASSLGENTEAFF.

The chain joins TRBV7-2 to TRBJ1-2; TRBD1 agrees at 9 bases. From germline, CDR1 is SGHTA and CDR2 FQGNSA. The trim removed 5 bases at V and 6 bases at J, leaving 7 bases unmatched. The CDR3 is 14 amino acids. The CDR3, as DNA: TGTGCCAGCAGCCACCGGGACAGGGCAAATGGCTACACCTTC. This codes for CASSHRDRANGYTF.